This paragraph covers one TCR beta chain sequence. Its recognized antigen is unknown. Base quality data are lacking; no much larger clone is found one base away. This record belongs to a study of chemoradiotherapy in HPV16-positive cancers (dated by TCRdb to between 2021 and 2024). Study-level background: Functional T-cell assays on cells from a couple of HPV16-positive patients defined candidate HPV-specific T-cell clones and common TCR motifs. The study set out to ask whether T-cell immunity against the HPV oncoproteins E6 and E7 changes over the course of chemoradiotherapy and whether that immunity affects survival. TCR repertoires from around 80 patients with HPV-related cancers were then used to track the candidate HPV-specific TCRs and motifs.

Results the study describes overall, beyond this receptor: Expansion of candidate HPV-specific clones and E7-related TCR motifs was observed in the tumor microenvironment during treatment, whereas no such expansion was observed for non-HPV-specific T cells. The functional definition of HPV-specific T cells came from only a couple of HPV16-positive patients, and the survival association was reported for HPV16-positive patients. In HPV16-positive patients, expansion of HPV-responsive T cells during chemoradiotherapy was associated with improved recurrence-free survival.

The library relied on the immunoSEQ multiplex PCR assay. Drawn from immuneACCESS, this table holds only the in-frame rearrangements with V and J called that TCRdb kept. Clones are partly lost; checked studies trace under half to an unresolved V gene and leave the rest unexplained. The sample table holds roughly 16,000 clones, of which 79% were seen once. The ten top clones hold 9.5% to 13% of the sample. Because repertoires were sampled repeatedly during chemoradiotherapy, clonal expansion in the tumor microenvironment could be followed. V drops 0 bases and J drops 9 bases, leaving 24 bases in between. The CDR3 numbers 17 residues from cysteine through phenylalanine. Kept here is only the CDR3 DNA, which spans 51 bases and is read in frame from base 1. Via the germline V gene, CDR1 is SGHRS and CDR2 YFSETQ.

The receptor's source is a human donor with HPV-associated anogenital cancer. The chain is assembled from TRBV5-1 and TRBJ1-1; the D gene is perhaps TRBD1, from 5 matching bases. This material was collected from a patient who underwent chemoradiotherapy. The CDR3 is CASSLELGTINLDKAFF. In nucleotide form, the sequence is TGCGCCAGCAGCTTGGAGTTGGGGACCATCAATCTTGATAAAGCTTTCTTT.